What follows are 26 T cell receptor beta chains derived from one specimen sequenced in a study of cytomegalovirus exposure and HLA in healthy donors. The PCR made use of 60 Vbeta and 13 Jbeta primers. TCRdb keeps only in-frame clones here, not all; method: immunoSEQ multiplex PCR. The table lists about 36,000 clones, about 53% of them singletons. Sequenced material: PBMCs. Receptors originate from a woman between 35 and 50 years old in good health and CMV-seropositive.

The gene calls are TRBV30 and TRBJ2-7; 8 nucleotides agree with TRBD2. Germline V lookup: CDR1 GTSNPN, CDR2 SVGIG (reference sequence). J was trimmed by 2 bases and V by 1 base; bases with no gene match: 4. The length of the CDR3 is 14 residues. The CDR3 loop is CAWSDLAGTYEQYF. The CDR3, as DNA: TGTGCCTGGAGTGACCTAGCGGGTACCTACGAGCAGTACTTC. Combining the CDR3 with reference TRBV30 and TRBJ2-7 gives the whole variable domain SQTIHQWPATLVQPVGSPLSLECTVEGTSNPNLYWYRQAAGRGLQLLFYSVGIGQISSEVPQNLSASRPQDRQFILSSKKLLLSDSGFYLCAWSDLAGTYEQYFGPGTRLTVT.

This clone has more than one count but fewer than ten. J is TRBJ1-3 and V is TRBV7-2; weak D call: TRBD1 (5 bases). CDR3 length: 16 amino acids. Germline values: CDR1 SGHTA, CDR2 FQGNSA. V dropped 0 bases and J dropped 0 bases, with 9 bases sitting between them. The CDR3, as DNA: TGTGCCAGCAGCTTAGCCCACACAGGCTCTGGAAACACCATATATTTT. Amino acids: CASSLAHTGSGNTIYF.

In its sample, this clone ranks as medium-sized. The chain has TRBV28 and TRBJ1-4, with 8 bases that match TRBD1. The CDR3 loop spans 14 amino acids. CDR1 is MDHEN, CDR2 SYDVKM, per germline. J lost 8 bases, V lost 3 bases, and 5 bases had no gene match. CDR3 residues: CASSLGTGREKLFF. Here the CDR3 DNA reads TGTGCCAGCAGTTTGGGGACAGGAAGGGAAAAACTGTTTTTT.

The chain links TRBV29-1 to TRBJ2-5; D is possibly TRBD2 (6 bases). Germline V gene data show CDR1 as SQVTM and CDR2 as ANQGSEA. The CDR3 is 12 amino acids. V lost 6 bases, J lost 7 bases, and 15 bases lay in between. The chain's CDR3 is CSVGGGTGTQYF. CDR3 DNA: TGCAGCGTAGGCGGAGGGACGGGGACCCAGTACTTC.

The chain uses TRBV25-1 and TRBJ2-1, with 10 bases lining up with TRBD1. The junction had 6 bases not matched to a gene; V was cut back by 3 bases and J by 1 base. The CDR3 is made up of 17 amino acids. Germline CDR1 reads MGHDK; CDR2 reads SYGVNS. This chain's CDR3 is CASSDRDRGRSYNEQFF. For the CDR3, the DNA is TGTGCCAGCAGTGACCGGGACAGGGGTAGGTCCTACAATGAGCAGTTCTTC.

The genes are TRBV9 and TRBJ2-3; 8 nucleotides align to TRBD2. Germline V gives CDR1 SGDLS, CDR2 YYNGEE. The CDR3 extends over 15 amino acids. Trimming cost V 3 bases and J 0 bases; bases outside gene matches: 3. CDR3 coding DNA: TGTGCCAGCAGCGCAGCTAGCGGGAGCACAGATACGCAGTATTTT. As protein: CASSAASGSTDTQYF.

The rearrangement joins TRBV6-1 to TRBJ2-1; 10 bases align to TRBD2. The CDR3 has 15 residues. V shed 6 bases, J shed 2 bases, and the junction held 4 bases outside the gene matches. CDR1 MNHNS and CDR2 SASEGT come from the germline V gene. CDR3 loop: CASSSLAGAYNEQFF. The CDR3 bases are TGTGCCAGCAGCTCTCTAGCGGGGGCCTACAATGAGCAGTTCTTC.

The chain carries TRBV5-4 and TRBJ2-3; 7 bases agree with TRBD2. Per the germline V gene, CDR1 is SGHNT and CDR2 is YYREEE (reference sequence). CDR3 length: 13 amino acids. V lost 0 bases, J lost 9 bases, and 4 bases stayed unmatched. CDR3 sequence reads: CASSLAGEGTQYF. DNA for the CDR3: TGTGCCAGCAGCTTGGCCGGGGAGGGGACGCAGTATTTT.

The CDR3 nucleotides are TGCAGTGCTAGAGATAACGGGGGGGGTTTCTTT. Translating it yields CSARDNGGGFF. The chain joins TRBV20-1 to TRBJ1-1; D perhaps matches TRBD1 (5 bases). Per the germline V gene, CDR1 is DFQATT and CDR2 is SNEGSKA (reference sequence). This CDR3 has 11 residues. V lost 0 bases and J 13 bases, leaving 12 bases between the germline ends.

The rearrangement links TRBV7-8 to TRBJ1-6, with D uncertain. The CDR3 length is 14 residues. Germline V gene lookup returns CDR1 SGHVS and CDR2 FQNEAQ. V was cut by 4 bases and J by 8 bases, with 12 bases left in between. CDR3 nucleotides: TGTGCCAGCAGCTCCATGGCGGGTTATTCACCCCTCCACTTT. It codes for CASSSMAGYSPLHF. Complete variable domain (other parts from reference TRBV7-8 and TRBJ1-6): GAGVSQSPRYKVAKRGQDVALRCDPISGHVSLFWYQQALGQGPEFLTYFQNEAQLDKSGLPSDRFFAERPEGSVSTLKIQRTQQEDSAVYLCASSSMAGYSPLHFGNGTRLTVT.

The chain has TRBV11-2 and TRBJ1-5; TRBD1 aligns across 8 bases. The length of the CDR3 is 15 residues. V lost 5 bases to trimming and J lost 0 bases; unmatched junction nucleotides: 3. From germline, CDR1 is SGHAT and CDR2 FQNNGV. This chain's CDR3 is CASSRTGPSNQPQHF. For the CDR3, the DNA is TGTGCCAGCAGCCGGACAGGGCCTAGCAATCAGCCCCAGCATTTT.

In nucleotides, the CDR3 is TGTGCCTGGAGTGTACTTATCAGACTCCAAAATAACTATGGCTACACCTTC. Amino acid sequence: CAWSVLIRLQNNYGYTF. This chain connects TRBV30 to TRBJ1-2; D gene unclear. The V and J ends lost 0 bases and 1 base respectively, with 18 bases between them. Looked up from germline, CDR1 is GTSNPN and CDR2 is SVGIG (reference sequence). The CDR3 contains 17 residues.

This sequence joins TRBV5-1 and TRBJ1-4, with TRBD1 matching 8 bases. Germline V CDR1 and CDR2: SGHRS, YFSETQ. The CDR3 runs to 15 residues. Trimming at V came to 2 bases and at J to 6 bases, leaving 6 bases not matched to a gene. The CDR3: CASSFQGARDEKLFF. The DNA for the CDR3 is TGCGCCAGCAGCTTCCAGGGGGCGCGGGATGAAAAACTGTTTTTT.

V gene TRBV28 combines with J gene TRBJ2-1; TRBD2 is a possible D gene (7 bases). Trimming shortened V by 5 bases and J by 4 bases, and 15 bases separated the two germline ends. Looked up from germline, CDR1 is MDHEN and CDR2 is SYDVKM. The CDR3 loop spans 15 amino acids. The CDR3 here is CASSPYKGGYNEQFF. The CDR3 DNA sequence: TGTGCCAGCAGTCCATACAAGGGGGGGTACAATGAGCAGTTCTTC.

The chain links TRBV18 to TRBJ1-1, with D perhaps TRBD1 (6 bases). The CDR3 runs 14 residues. Trimming shortened V by 3 bases and J by 1 base, and 9 bases separated the two germline ends. Germline values: CDR1 KGHSH, CDR2 LQKENI. The CDR3 sequence: CASSPGHPNTEAFF. For the CDR3, the DNA is TGTGCCAGCTCACCGGGACACCCGAACACTGAAGCTTTCTTT.

This clone was observed a few times. The gene calls are TRBV28 and TRBJ1-1, with D possibly TRBD1 on 5 matching bases. Germline loops: CDR1 MDHEN, CDR2 SYDVKM. The CDR3 is 16 residues long. Trimming left V 9 bases short and J 1 base short, with 21 bases between. CDR3 DNA: TGTGCCAGTCAAAAGGGGTTCCCACCAGGGAACACTGAAGCTTTCTTT. Translation: CASQKGFPPGNTEAFF.

This clone was picked up one time. This chain joins TRBV29-1 and TRBJ1-1, with 9 bases identical to TRBD1. The trim removed 6 bases at V and 3 bases at J, leaving 5 bases unmatched. The CDR3 is made up of 13 amino acids. Germline-derived CDR1 and CDR2 are SQVTM and ANQGSEA. CDR3 residues: CSVADRGYTEAFF. DNA for the CDR3: TGCAGCGTCGCTGACAGGGGGTACACTGAAGCTTTCTTT.

The J gene is TRBJ1-4, the V gene TRBV6-1; 7 bases match TRBD1. Germline V gives CDR1 MNHNS, CDR2 SASEGT. V shed 3 bases and J 8 bases; nucleotides not matched to a gene: 9. This CDR3 is built from 15 residues. The CDR3 region is CASSDRDSFGEKLFF. CDR3 coding DNA: TGTGCCAGCAGTGACCGGGACAGCTTTGGAGAAAAACTGTTTTTT.

This rearrangement joins TRBV29-1 to TRBJ2-5; no definite D call. Germline-derived CDR1 and CDR2 are SQVTM and ANQGSEA. V dropped 3 bases and J dropped 5 bases, with 10 bases sitting between them. The CDR3 length is 12 residues. This chain's CDR3 is CSVDATTETQYF. In DNA form, the CDR3 reads TGCAGCGTTGATGCGACAACGGAGACCCAGTACTTC.

This clone was counted between two and nine times. CDR3 in DNA: TGTGCCAGCTCCAGTAGCAGCCGTGAGCAGTTCTTC. Its protein is CASSSSSREQFF. This chain joins TRBV18 and TRBJ2-1; the D is unclear. The germline V gene encodes CDR1 KGHSH and CDR2 LQKENI. V gave up 6 bases and J gave up 9 bases, with 12 bases separating them. The CDR3 runs to 12 residues.

This clone showed up just a few times. The chain carries TRBV6-5 and TRBJ1-5; no clear D gene. CDR1 is MNHEY, CDR2 SVGAGI, per germline. The ends were cut back, 0 bases at V and 7 bases at J, with 10 bases in the middle. CDR3 length: 14 residues. The CDR3 nucleotides are TGTGCCAGCAGTTACTCTAGAGGGTACCAGCCCCAGCATTTT. Protein sequence: CASSYSRGYQPQHF.

This chain links TRBV5-1 with TRBJ2-5, with 9 bases lining up with TRBD2. This CDR3 is built from 14 residues. Germline CDR1 is SGHRS and CDR2 is YFSETQ. V trimming: 1 base; J trimming: 5 bases; junction bases outside the gene matches: 3. CDR3 bases: TGCGCCAGCAGCTTGACTAGCGGGCGTGAGACCCAGTACTTC. Its translation is CASSLTSGRETQYF.

The sample holds a few counts of this clone. The gene calls are TRBV30 and TRBJ1-2; no clear D gene. The CDR3 is 13 residues long. Per germline, CDR1 GTSNPN and CDR2 SVGIG (reference sequence). Trimming removed 2 bases at V and 6 bases at J, with 13 bases between. The CDR3 spells CAWSITTFHGYTF. The CDR3 nucleotides read TGTGCCTGGAGTATCACAACCTTTCATGGCTACACCTTC.

This clone came up once. The chain recombines TRBV7-9 with TRBJ1-5; a weak D match, TRBD1 (6 bases). The germline V gene has CDR1 SEHNR and CDR2 FQNEAQ (reference sequence). V lost 1 base and J 4 bases, leaving 8 bases between the germline ends. This CDR3 region has 14 residues. The CDR3 here is CASSLEQGNQPQHF. The DNA of the CDR3 is TGTGCCAGCAGCTTAGAGCAGGGGAATCAGCCCCAGCATTTT.

V and J are TRBV6-5 and TRBJ1-2; the D is unclear. V lost 3 bases and J 2 bases, leaving 10 bases between the germline ends. Germline V gene sequence: CDR1 MNHEY, CDR2 SVGAGI. The CDR3 extends over 14 amino acids. CDR3 DNA sequence: TGTGCCAGCAGTTATGTGTCGCAGAACTATGGCTACACCTTC. This sequence encodes CASSYVSQNYGYTF.

The chain uses TRBV25-1 and TRBJ1-1, with a tentative D call TRBD1 (6 bases). The CDR3 is 13 amino acids. In germline, CDR1 is MGHDK, CDR2 SYGVNS. Deletions cut 6 bases from V and 0 bases from J, with 8 bases between. The DNA for the CDR3 is TGTGCCAGCAGAGACAGGATGAACACTGAAGCTTTCTTT. Translating it yields CASRDRMNTEAFF. Full variable domain (missing parts from reference TRBV25-1 and TRBJ1-1): EADIYQTPRYLVIGTGKKITLECSQTMGHDKMYWYQQDPGMELHLIHYSYGVNSTEKGDLSSESTVSRIRTEHFPLTLESARPSHTSQYLCASRDRMNTEAFFGQGTRLTVV.